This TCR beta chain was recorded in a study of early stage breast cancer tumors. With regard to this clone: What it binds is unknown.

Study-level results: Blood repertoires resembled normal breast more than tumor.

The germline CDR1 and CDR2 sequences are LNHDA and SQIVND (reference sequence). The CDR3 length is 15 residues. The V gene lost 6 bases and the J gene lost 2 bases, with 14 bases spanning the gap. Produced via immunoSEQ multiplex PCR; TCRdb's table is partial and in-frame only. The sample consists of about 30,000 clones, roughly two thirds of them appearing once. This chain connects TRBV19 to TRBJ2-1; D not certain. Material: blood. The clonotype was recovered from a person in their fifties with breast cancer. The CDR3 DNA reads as TGTGCCAGTAGATCGGACGGCGCAGCCTACAATGAGCAGTTCTTC. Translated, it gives CASRSDGAAYNEQFF.